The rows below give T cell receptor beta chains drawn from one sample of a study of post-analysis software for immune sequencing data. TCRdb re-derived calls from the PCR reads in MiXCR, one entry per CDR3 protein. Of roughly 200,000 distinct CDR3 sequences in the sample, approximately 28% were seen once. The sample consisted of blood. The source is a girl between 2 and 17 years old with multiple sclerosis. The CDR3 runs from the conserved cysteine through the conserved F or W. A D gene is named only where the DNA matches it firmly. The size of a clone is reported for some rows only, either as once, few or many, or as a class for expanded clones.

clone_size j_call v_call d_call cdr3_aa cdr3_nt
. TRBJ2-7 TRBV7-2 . CASSPSWTRNYEQYF TGTGCCAGCAGCCCTAGTTGGACAAGAAACTACGAGCAGTACTTC
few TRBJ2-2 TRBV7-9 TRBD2 CASKRSSGTRLNTGELFF TGTGCCAGCAAGAGATCTAGCGGGACCCGACTGAACACCGGGGAGCTGTTTTTT
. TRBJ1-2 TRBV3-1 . CASSLGRGGYTF TGTGCCAGCAGCCTGGGACGGGGTGGCTACACCTTC
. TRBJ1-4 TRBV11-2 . CASSPNDSNEKLFF TGTGCCAGCAGCCCAAATGACAGTAATGAAAAACTGTTTTTT
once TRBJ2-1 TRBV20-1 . CSANLAASSYNEQFF TGCAGTGCTAACCTAGCAGCGAGCTCCTACAATGAGCAGTTCTTC
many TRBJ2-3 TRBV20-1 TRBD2 CSARGTSGATDTQYF TGCAGTGCTAGAGGGACTAGCGGAGCCACAGATACGCAGTATTTT
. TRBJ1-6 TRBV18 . CASSPGLDSPLHF TGTGCCAGCTCACCGGGCCTTGATTCACCCCTCCACTTT
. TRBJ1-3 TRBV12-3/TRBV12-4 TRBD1 CASSSGQINTIYF TGTGCCAGCAGTTCGGGACAGATAAACACCATATATTTT
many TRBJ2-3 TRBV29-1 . CSHGTDTQYF TGCAGCCACGGGACAGATACGCAGTATTTT
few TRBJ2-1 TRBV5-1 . CASSLAAVSYNEQFF TGCGCCAGCAGCTTGGCCGCGGTGTCCTACAATGAGCAGTTCTTC
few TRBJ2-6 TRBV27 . CTSSYDRANVLTF TGTACCAGCAGTTACGACAGGGCCAACGTCCTGACTTTC
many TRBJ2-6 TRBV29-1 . CSAATRSGANVLTF TGCAGCGCCGCGACTAGGTCCGGGGCCAACGTCCTGACTTTC
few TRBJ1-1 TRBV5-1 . CASSSQTQMNTEAFF TGCGCCAGCAGCTCCCAGACACAGATGAACACTGAAGCTTTCTTT
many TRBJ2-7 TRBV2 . CASKALSSYEQYF TGTGCCAGCAAGGCCCTAAGCTCCTACGAGCAGTACTTC
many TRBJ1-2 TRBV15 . CATSRDQKGHYGYTF TGTGCCACCAGCAGAGATCAAAAGGGCCACTATGGCTACACCTTC
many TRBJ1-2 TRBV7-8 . CASSLSVPYGYTF TGTGCCAGCAGCTTATCTGTCCCTTATGGCTACACCTTC
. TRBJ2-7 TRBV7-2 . CTSSPANKGGGIEQYF TGTACCAGCAGCCCTGCCAACAAGGGGGGGGGGATCGAGCAGTACTTC
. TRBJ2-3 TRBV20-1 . CSARDRQGSTDTQYF TGCAGTGCTAGAGACAGGCAGGGGAGCACAGATACGCAGTATTTT
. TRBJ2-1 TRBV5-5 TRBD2 CASSLGLREGYNEQFF TGTGCCAGCAGCTTGGGTCTCCGGGAGGGTTACAATGAGCAGTTCTTC
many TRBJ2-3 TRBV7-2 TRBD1 CASSLGQGADTQYF TGTGCCAGCAGCTTAGGGCAGGGGGCAGATACGCAGTATTTT
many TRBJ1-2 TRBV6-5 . CASSTRTGGYTF TGTGCCAGCAGTACTCGAACGGGGGGCTACACCTTC
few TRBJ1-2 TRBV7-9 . CASAFGGRNDGYTF TGTGCCAGCGCCTTTGGGGGCCGCAATGATGGCTACACCTTC
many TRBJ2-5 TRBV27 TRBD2 CASSSLGTSGSRETQYF TGTGCCAGCAGTTCCCTAGGGACTAGCGGGAGTCGAGAGACCCAGTACTTC
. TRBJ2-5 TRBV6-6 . CASRRRAQETQYF TGTGCCAGCAGAAGGCGGGCTCAAGAGACCCAGTACTTC
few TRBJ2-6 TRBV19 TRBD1 CASSPGTGGANVLTF TGTGCCAGTAGTCCCGGGACAGGTGGGGCCAACGTCCTGACTTTC
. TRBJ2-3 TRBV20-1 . CSAIGSGAPLITDTQYF TGCAGTGCTATAGGATCCGGAGCGCCCCTAATCACAGATACGCAGTATTTT
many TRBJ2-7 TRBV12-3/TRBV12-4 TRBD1 CASSLEAGGGYEQYF TGTGCCAGCAGTTTAGAAGCAGGGGGCGGCTACGAGCAGTACTTC
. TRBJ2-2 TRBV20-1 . CSASTLAAGELFF TGCAGTGCTAGTACCCTAGCCGCCGGGGAGCTGTTTTTT
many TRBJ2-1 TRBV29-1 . CSVTLAEQFF TGCAGCGTGACCCTAGCGGAGCAGTTCTTC
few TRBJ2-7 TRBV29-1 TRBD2 CSARLRAGASYEQYF TGCAGTGCCCGGCTACGGGCGGGAGCCTCCTACGAGCAGTACTTC
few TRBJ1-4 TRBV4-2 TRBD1 CASCPDRGNEKLFF TGTGCCAGCTGCCCAGACAGGGGTAATGAAAAACTGTTTTTT
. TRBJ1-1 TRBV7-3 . CASSRDRMNTEAFF TGTGCCAGCAGCCGCGACAGAATGAACACTGAAGCTTTCTTT
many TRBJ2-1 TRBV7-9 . CASSLAWREGYNEQFF TGTGCCAGCAGCTTAGCCTGGCGTGAGGGATACAATGAGCAGTTCTTC
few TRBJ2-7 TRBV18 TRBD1 CASSNQGQGRSYEQYF TGTGCCAGCTCCAACCAGGGACAGGGTAGGTCCTACGAGCAGTACTTC
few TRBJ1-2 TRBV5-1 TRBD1 CASSPGGTGDGGYGYTF TGCGCCAGCAGCCCGGGCGGGACAGGGGATGGGGGCTATGGCTACACCTTC
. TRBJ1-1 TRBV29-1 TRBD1 CSTRGDTEAFF TGCAGTACCAGGGGGGACACTGAAGCTTTCTTT
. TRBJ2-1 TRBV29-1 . CSVVFGAILRNEQFF TGCAGCGTTGTCTTCGGGGCAATACTTCGTAATGAGCAGTTCTTC
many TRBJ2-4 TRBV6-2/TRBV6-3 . CASSYSGATKNIQYF TGTGCCAGCAGTTACTCTGGAGCGACCAAAAACATTCAGTACTTC
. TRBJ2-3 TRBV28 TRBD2 CASSPRGNTDTQYF TGTGCCAGCTCACCGCGGGGGAACACAGATACGCAGTATTTT
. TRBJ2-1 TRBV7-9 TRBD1 CASSSTEGQGPYNEQFF TGTGCCAGCAGCTCTACTGAGGGACAGGGTCCCTACAATGAGCAGTTCTTC
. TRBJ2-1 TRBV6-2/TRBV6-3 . CASSYIGDEQFF TGTGCCAGCAGTTACATCGGGGATGAGCAGTTCTTC
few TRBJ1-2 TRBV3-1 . CASRHGDRDNGYTF TGTGCCAGCAGGCACGGAGACCGGGACAACGGCTACACCTTC
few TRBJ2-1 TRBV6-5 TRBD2 CASSRGGGRAHNEQFF TGTGCCAGCAGTCGAGGGGGCGGGAGGGCCCACAATGAGCAGTTCTTC
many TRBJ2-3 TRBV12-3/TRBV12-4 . CASSRQTTDTQYF TGTGCCAGCTCAAGACAGACCACAGATACGCAGTATTTT
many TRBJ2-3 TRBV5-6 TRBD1 CASSLLQGAEGDTQYF TGTGCCAGCAGCTTATTACAGGGGGCAGAGGGAGATACGCAGTATTTT
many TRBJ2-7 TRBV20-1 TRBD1 CSARDPGQVSYEQYF TGCAGTGCTAGAGATCCGGGACAGGTCTCCTACGAGCAGTACTTC
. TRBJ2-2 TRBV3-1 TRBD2 CASSQTALAGNTGELFF TGTGCCAGCAGCCAGACCGCACTAGCGGGGAACACCGGGGAGCTGTTTTTT
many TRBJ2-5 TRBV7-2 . CASSFNKGLQETQYF TGTGCCAGCAGCTTTAATAAAGGACTCCAAGAGACCCAGTACTTC